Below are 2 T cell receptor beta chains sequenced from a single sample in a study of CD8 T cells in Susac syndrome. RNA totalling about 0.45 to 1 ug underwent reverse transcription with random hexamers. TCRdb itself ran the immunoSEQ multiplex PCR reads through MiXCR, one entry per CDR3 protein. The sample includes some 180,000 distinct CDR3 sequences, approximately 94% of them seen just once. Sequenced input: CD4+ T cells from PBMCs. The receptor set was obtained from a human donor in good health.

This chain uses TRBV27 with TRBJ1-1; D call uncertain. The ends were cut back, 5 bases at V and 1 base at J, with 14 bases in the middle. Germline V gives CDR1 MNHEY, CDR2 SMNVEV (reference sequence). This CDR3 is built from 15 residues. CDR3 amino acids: CASSPPRKGNTEAFF. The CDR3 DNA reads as TGTGCCAGCAGTCCTCCCCGGAAAGGGAACACTGAAGCTTTCTTT.

The DNA of the CDR3 is TGTGCCAGCAGCCCCGGGGTGCCCGGCGAAGGGCCCCAGCATTTT. Its translation: CASSPGVPGEGPQHF. The gene calls are TRBV7-9 and TRBJ1-5; D remains unclear. The CDR3 extends over 15 amino acids. Germline CDR1 and CDR2: SEHNR and FQNEAQ (reference sequence). V lost 5 bases, J lost 9 bases, and 20 bases lay in between. Complete variable domain (other parts from reference TRBV7-9 and TRBJ1-5): DTGVSQNPRHKITKRGQNVTFRCDPISEHNRLYWYRQTLGQGPEFLTYFQNEAQLEKSRLLSDRFSAERPKGSFSTLEIQRTEQGDSAMYLCASSPGVPGEGPQHFGDGTRLSIL.